The sequence of this T cell receptor (beta chain) was determined in a study of T-cell memory formation after mild COVID-19. This clonotype came up a few times. The germline gives CDR1 SGHRS, CDR2 YFSETQ. V lost 4 bases and J 6 bases, leaving 12 bases between the germline ends. The CDR3 length is 13 residues. TCRdb recomputed calls from the 5' RACE reads with MiXCR, one row per CDR3 protein. The sample includes a few hundred thousand distinct CDR3 sequences, around 25% of them seen just once. Sequencing was carried out using PBMCs or a T cell subset sorted from them (not recorded which). The clonotype was recovered from an adult woman who had mild COVID-19 (a few samples of this study predate the infection). Cell type and time point are not known. The genes are TRBV5-1 and TRBJ2-3, with a weak D call TRBD2 (6 bases). The CDR3 protein is CASSLTSSDTQYF. As DNA, the CDR3 is TGCGCCAGCAGCCTGACTAGTTCGGATACGCAGTATTTT.